The 31 T cell receptor beta chains presented below share a single source sample, sequenced in a study of blood T cell repertoires in COVID-19. The assay was immunoSEQ multiplex PCR, and TCRdb's table has in-frame clones only and misses some. The sample lists about 280,000 clones, around 88% occurring once. Sample: PBMCs or T cells enriched from blood (not recorded which). The receptors were gathered from a woman aged 40 to 50 who had recovered from COVID-19.

The rearrangement links TRBV9 to TRBJ1-6; the D gene is possibly TRBD1 (6 bases). The ends were cut back, 4 bases at V and 7 bases at J, with 15 bases in the middle. Germline V gives CDR1 SGDLS, CDR2 YYNGEE. The CDR3 length is 15 residues. This CDR3 reads CASSLRGTSNSPLHF. CDR3 DNA sequence: TGTGCCAGCAGCCTAAGGGGGACCTCCAATTCACCCCTCCACTTT.

This rearrangement joins TRBV28 to TRBJ2-4; TRBD2 matches 13 bases. Germline trimming cut 2 bases from V and 7 bases from J; bases unmatched to any gene: 5. Germline values: CDR1 MDHEN, CDR2 SYDVKM. This CDR3 contains 16 residues. CDR3 nucleotides: TGTGCCAGCAGTTTAGGACTAGCGGGAGCGGGGAACATTCAGTACTTC. It is translated as CASSLGLAGAGNIQYF.

This clone was found a few times. The chain joins TRBV30 to TRBJ1-4; no definite D call. With 4 bases removed from V and 0 bases from J, the gap between germline ends came to 18 bases. The length of the CDR3 is 17 residues. Germline lookup yields CDR1 GTSNPN and CDR2 SVGIG (reference sequence). The DNA of the CDR3 is TGTGCCTGGAAACCCACACCTCTCCGTCCAACTAATGAAAAACTGTTTTTT. This codes for CAWKPTPLRPTNEKLFF.

The CDR3 sequence is CASGRGWGTDTQYF. CDR3 nucleotide sequence: TGTGCCAGCGGGAGGGGATGGGGCACAGATACGCAGTATTTT. The V call is TRBV27, the J call TRBJ2-3; 7 positions match TRBD2. Germline lookup yields CDR1 MNHEY and CDR2 SMNVEV (reference sequence). V gave up 8 bases and J gave up 1 base; unmatched junction bases: 6. This CDR3 spans 14 amino acids.

The V gene is TRBV27, the J gene TRBJ1-4; 7 positions match TRBD1. V trimming: 5 bases; J trimming: 4 bases; junction bases outside the gene matches: 7. Germline CDR1 is MNHEY and CDR2 is SMNVEV (reference sequence). This CDR3 spans 15 amino acids. The chain's CDR3 is CASSPGQVGNEKLFF. In DNA form, the CDR3 reads TGTGCCAGCAGTCCCGGACAGGTCGGTAATGAAAAACTGTTTTTT. Full variable domain (rest looked up from reference TRBV27 and TRBJ1-4): EAQVTQNPRYLITVTGKKLTVTCSQNMNHEYMSWYRQDPGLGLRQIYYSMNVEVTDKGDVPEGYKVSRKEKRNFPLILESPSPNQTSLYFCASSPGQVGNEKLFFGSGTQLSVL.

V gene TRBV28 combines with J gene TRBJ1-4; possible D gene TRBD1, 5 bases. V was trimmed by 3 bases and J by 8 bases, leaving 13 bases between them. Germline CDR1 and CDR2: MDHEN and SYDVKM. The CDR3 has 14 amino acids. The CDR3 DNA reads as TGTGCCAGCAGTTTCGGCCCCGGGGGGGAAAAACTGTTTTTT. It codes for CASSFGPGGEKLFF. Using reference TRBV28 and TRBJ1-4 for the parts outside the CDR3, the full variable domain is DVKVTQSSRYLVKRTGEKVFLECVQDMDHENMFWYRQDPGLGLRLIYFSYDVKMKEKGDIPEGYSVSREKKERFSLILESASTNQTSMYLCASSFGPGGEKLFFGSGTQLSVL.

The CDR3 spells CASSSEVSPLHF. The DNA for the CDR3 is TGTGCCAGCAGCTCTGAGGTCTCACCCCTCCACTTT. The chain couples TRBV5-5 to TRBJ1-6; D is unclear. There are 12 residues in the CDR3. The V and J ends lost 3 bases and 10 bases respectively, with 8 bases between them. Germline CDR1 is SGHKS and CDR2 is YYEKEE (reference sequence). The full variable domain, rest sourced from reference TRBV5-5 and TRBJ1-6, is DAGVTQSPTHLIKTRGQQVTLRCSPISGHKSVSWYQQVLGQGPQFIFQYYEKEERGRGNFPDRFSARQFPNYSSELNVNALLLGDSALYLCASSSEVSPLHFGNGTRLTVT.

V is TRBV30 and J is TRBJ2-5, with D perhaps TRBD2 (6 bases). Between the trimmed V and J ends, which lost 2 bases and 5 bases, there was a span of 12 bases. The CDR3 is 13 residues long. Germline CDR1 is GTSNPN and CDR2 is SVGIG (reference sequence). CDR3 sequence: CAWSRRSGETQYF. The CDR3 bases are TGTGCCTGGAGTCGGCGGAGCGGGGAGACCCAGTACTTC.

This clone has only a few counts. The chain employs TRBV9 and TRBJ2-2; 7 positions agree with TRBD2. Per the germline V gene, CDR1 is SGDLS and CDR2 is YYNGEE. This CDR3 has 15 amino acids. V lost 1 base to trimming and J lost 6 bases; unmatched junction nucleotides: 6. CDR3 in amino acids: CASSVSLAGPGELFF. The CDR3 DNA reads TGTGCCAGCAGCGTATCGTTAGCGGGCCCCGGGGAGCTGTTTTTT.

This clone was recorded only once. V is TRBV5-1 and J is TRBJ1-4; 7 positions agree with TRBD1. This CDR3 has 15 amino acids. CDR1 is SGHRS and CDR2 is YFSETQ in the germline V gene. Trimming cost V 4 bases and J 3 bases; bases outside gene matches: 6. CDR3 amino acids: CASSTRQGPNEKLFF. The CDR3 DNA reads as TGCGCCAGCAGCACCCGACAGGGACCTAATGAAAAACTGTTTTTT. Looking up the rest from reference TRBV5-1 and TRBJ1-4 gives the full variable domain: KAGVTQTPRYLIKTRGQQVTLSCSPISGHRSVSWYQQTPGQGLQFLFEYFSETQRNKGNFPGRFSGRQFSNSRSEMNVSTLELGDSALYLCASSTRQGPNEKLFFGSGTQLSVL.

This chain links TRBV7-6 with TRBJ2-6; 13 bases agree with TRBD2. Germline V lookup: CDR1 SGHVS, CDR2 FNYEAQ. V lost 3 bases and J lost 0; bases outside the gene matches: 8. The CDR3 has 20 amino acids. The CDR3 region is CASSFGLAGASHSGANVLTF. The CDR3 DNA reads TGTGCCAGCAGCTTTGGACTAGCGGGAGCTTCTCACTCTGGGGCCAACGTCCTGACTTTC.

The V gene is TRBV5-1, the J gene TRBJ1-4; D is ambiguous. V lost 5 bases and J 4 bases, leaving 9 bases between the germline ends. The germline CDR1 and CDR2 sequences are SGHRS and YFSETQ. This CDR3 has 13 residues. CDR3 sequence: CASRTAINEKLFF. The CDR3 coding sequence is TGCGCCAGCAGAACAGCTATTAATGAAAAACTGTTTTTT.

The chain has TRBV11-3 and TRBJ2-7, with D hard to call. The CDR3 is 14 residues long. CDR1 and CDR2 from the germline V gene are SGHNT and YENEEA. The V end lost 0 bases, the J end lost 3 bases, and 9 bases lay between the germline ends. The chain's CDR3 is CASSLETQSYEQYF. The CDR3 coding sequence is TGTGCCAGCAGCTTAGAGACTCAAAGCTACGAGCAGTACTTC.

The chain is built from TRBV7-3 and TRBJ2-2; D is perhaps TRBD1 (6 bases). V lost 5 bases to trimming and J lost 6 bases, with 22 bases between them. The CDR3 loop spans 17 amino acids. CDR1 and CDR2 from the germline V gene are SGHTA and FQGTGA. DNA of the CDR3: TGTGCCAGCAGCCTTCAACCGATGACAGGCGCCCCCGGGGAGCTGTTTTTT. It is translated as CASSLQPMTGAPGELFF.

The gene calls are TRBV18 and TRBJ1-5; D unclear. This CDR3 comprises 16 residues. V lost 4 bases and J 4 bases, leaving 17 bases between the germline ends. CDR1 KGHSH and CDR2 LQKENI come from the germline V gene. The CDR3 region is CASSQREGTGNQPQHF. The CDR3, as DNA: TGTGCCAGCTCACAAAGGGAGGGTACGGGAAATCAGCCCCAGCATTTT.

The rearrangement uses TRBV6-4 and TRBJ2-3; a weak D match, TRBD1 (5 bases). Germline V gives CDR1 MRHNA, CDR2 SNTAGT. The CDR3 spans 15 residues. The ends were cut back, 6 bases at V and 3 bases at J, with 16 bases in the middle. The CDR3 sequence: CASRETEILTDTQYF. CDR3 in DNA: TGTGCCAGCAGGGAGACAGAGATCCTTACAGATACGCAGTATTTT.

This chain connects TRBV28 to TRBJ2-2; no firm D call. CDR3 length equals 15 residues. CDR1 and CDR2 (germline): MDHEN, SYDVKM. Deletions cut 3 bases from V and 0 bases from J, with 8 bases between. CDR3: CASSLVHPNTGELFF. The CDR3, as DNA: TGTGCCAGCAGTTTGGTACACCCGAACACCGGGGAGCTGTTTTTT.

The chain uses TRBV28 and TRBJ1-3; no clear D. Germline loops: CDR1 MDHEN, CDR2 SYDVKM. The CDR3 is 16 residues long. V lost 5 bases and J 0 bases, leaving 14 bases between the germline ends. The chain's CDR3 is CASSPPPGYSGNTIYF. CDR3 bases: TGTGCCAGCAGTCCTCCCCCGGGGTACTCTGGAAACACCATATATTTT.

This clone occurred a few times. The chain joins TRBV2 to TRBJ1-6; D may be TRBD1 (6 bases). Trimming cost V 11 bases and J 7 bases, with 18 bases left between them. This CDR3 has 14 amino acids. Germline V gene sequence: CDR1 SNHLY, CDR2 FYNNEI. In nucleotides, the CDR3 is TGTGCCGGCACACTACAGGGACTAAATTCACCCCTCCACTTT. It translates to CAGTLQGLNSPLHF.

This clone has just a few counts. The rearrangement uses TRBV19 and TRBJ2-4; TRBD2 matches at 7 bases. Trimming at V came to 3 bases and at J to 2 bases, leaving 4 bases not matched to a gene. The CDR3 covers 15 residues. Germline CDR1 and CDR2: LNHDA and SQIVND (reference sequence). The CDR3 loop reads CASSIGGSTKNIQYF. DNA of the CDR3: TGTGCCAGTAGTATCGGCGGGAGCACCAAAAACATTCAGTACTTC.

The V call is TRBV7-6, the J call TRBJ2-7, with 9 bases lining up with TRBD1. CDR3 length: 15 residues. The V gene's germline CDR1 is SGHVS and CDR2 FNYEAQ. J lost 0 bases, V lost 5 bases, and 5 bases had no gene match. The CDR3 loop reads CASSPWDRDSYEQYF. DNA of the CDR3: TGTGCCAGCAGCCCCTGGGACAGGGACTCCTACGAGCAGTACTTC.

CDR3 bases: TGTGCCACCAGTGACCCAAACGACGGGGGATCTTCCTATGGCTACACCTTC. Protein sequence: CATSDPNDGGSSYGYTF. The J gene is TRBJ1-2, the V gene TRBV24-1, with D perhaps TRBD1 (5 bases). This CDR3 is built from 17 residues. Trimming pared 4 bases from V and 4 bases from J, leaving 21 bases between. CDR1 KGHDR and CDR2 SFDVKD come from the germline V gene.

This clone was seen only once. The rearrangement links TRBV18 to TRBJ2-3, with D unclear. The V end lost 6 bases, the J end lost 0 bases, and 10 bases lay between the germline ends. There are 14 residues in the CDR3. Germline V lookup: CDR1 KGHSH, CDR2 LQKENI. The CDR3 bases are TGTGCCAGCTCCCAGTCGGGTAGCACAGATACGCAGTATTTT. Translated: CASSQSGSTDTQYF.

The rearrangement joins TRBV28 to TRBJ2-1, with 7 positions matching TRBD1. The CDR3 covers 16 residues. The germline V gene has CDR1 MDHEN and CDR2 SYDVKM. V was clipped by 7 bases and J by 3 bases; unmatched bases: 12. The CDR3 is CASTPRQGSGYNEQFF. In nucleotides, the CDR3 is TGTGCCAGCACGCCCAGACAGGGATCCGGCTACAATGAGCAGTTCTTC.

The genes are TRBV2 and TRBJ2-5, with TRBD2 matching 10 bases. The V segment lost 1 base and the J segment 5 bases; nucleotides outside the gene matches: 7. Germline CDR1 SNHLY, CDR2 FYNNEI. The CDR3 runs to 16 residues. CDR3 region: CASSEGASGSRETQYF. The CDR3 DNA is TGTGCCAGCAGTGAAGGGGCTAGCGGGAGTAGGGAGACCCAGTACTTC.

The V gene is TRBV6-1, the J gene TRBJ1-3; 7 bases line up with TRBD1. CDR3 size: 16 residues. Germline V gene data show CDR1 as MNHNS and CDR2 as SASEGT. The ends lost 4 bases at V and 1 base at J; junction bases unmatched: 7. This CDR3 reads CASSARIQGSGNTIYF. As DNA, the CDR3 is TGTGCCAGCAGTGCGCGAATACAGGGGTCTGGAAACACCATATATTTT.

This clone has only a few counts. The V call is TRBV30, the J call TRBJ1-1, with D uncertain. V was cut by 4 bases and J by 6 bases, with 9 bases left in between. This CDR3 has 11 residues. The germline CDR1 and CDR2 sequences are GTSNPN and SVGIG (reference sequence). The CDR3 protein is CAWMRAAEAFF. The DNA for the CDR3 is TGTGCCTGGATGCGGGCAGCTGAAGCTTTCTTT.

The CDR3 region is CASRLRGGNTIYF. CDR3 sequence (DNA): TGTGCCAGCCGCCTCAGGGGAGGAAACACCATATATTTT. V gene TRBV19 combines with J gene TRBJ1-3, with TRBD1 as a possible D gene (6 bases). In germline, CDR1 is LNHDA, CDR2 SQIVND (reference sequence). V was shortened by 9 bases and J by 4 bases, with 13 bases between the two germline ends. The CDR3 loop spans 13 amino acids.

The chain is built from TRBV11-3 and TRBJ1-1, with D uncertain. This CDR3 is 12 amino acids long. V was cut by 4 bases and J by 4 bases, with 7 bases left in between. Germline lookup yields CDR1 SGHNT and CDR2 YENEEA. CDR3 nucleotides: TGTGCCAGCAGCTCGGGTGGCACTGAAGCTTTCTTT. Its protein product is CASSSGGTEAFF.

The rearrangement uses TRBV30 and TRBJ2-7; D not resolved. CDR1 is GTSNPN, CDR2 SVGIG, per germline (reference sequence). The CDR3 extends over 12 amino acids. Trimming cost V 3 bases and J 8 bases, with 14 bases left between them. The CDR3 coding sequence is TGTGCCTGGAGGATACCGGGTTACCAGCAGTACTTC. As protein: CAWRIPGYQQYF.

The genes are TRBV6-5 and TRBJ2-5, with D tentatively TRBD2 (6 bases). V lost 4 bases to trimming and J lost 8 bases, with 8 bases between them. The CDR3 is made up of 11 amino acids. Germline V CDR1 and CDR2: MNHEY, SVGAGI. The CDR3 DNA follows: TGTGCCAGCAGTTTGGGACTCACCCAGTACTTC. As protein: CASSLGLTQYF.